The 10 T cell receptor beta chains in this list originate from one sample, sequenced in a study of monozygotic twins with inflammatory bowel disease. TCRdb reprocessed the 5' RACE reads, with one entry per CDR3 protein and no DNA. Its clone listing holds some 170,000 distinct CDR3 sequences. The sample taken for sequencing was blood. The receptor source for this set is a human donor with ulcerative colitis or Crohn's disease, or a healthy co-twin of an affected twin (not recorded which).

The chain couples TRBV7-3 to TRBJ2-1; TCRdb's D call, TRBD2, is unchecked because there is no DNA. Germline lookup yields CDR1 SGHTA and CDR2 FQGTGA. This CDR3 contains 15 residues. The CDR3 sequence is CASSLVGGGMNEQFF.

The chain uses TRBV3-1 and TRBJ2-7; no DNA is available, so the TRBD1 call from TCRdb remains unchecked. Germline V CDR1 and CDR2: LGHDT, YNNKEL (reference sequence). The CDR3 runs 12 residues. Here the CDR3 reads CASGQGYGEQYF.

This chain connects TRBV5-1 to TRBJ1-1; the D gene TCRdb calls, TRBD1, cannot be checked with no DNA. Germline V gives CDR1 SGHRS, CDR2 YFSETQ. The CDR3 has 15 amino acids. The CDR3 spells CASTQGAVGNTEAFF.

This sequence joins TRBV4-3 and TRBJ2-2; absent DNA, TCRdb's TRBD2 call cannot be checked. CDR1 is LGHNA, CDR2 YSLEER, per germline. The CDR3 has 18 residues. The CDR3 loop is CASSQRLARTRGTGELFF.

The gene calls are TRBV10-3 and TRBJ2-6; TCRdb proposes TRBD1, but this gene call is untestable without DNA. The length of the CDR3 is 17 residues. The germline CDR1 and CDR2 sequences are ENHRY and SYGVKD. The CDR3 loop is CAASLGAGGSGANVLTF.

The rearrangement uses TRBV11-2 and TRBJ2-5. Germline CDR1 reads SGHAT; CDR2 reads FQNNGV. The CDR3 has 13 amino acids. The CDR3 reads CASSLGRQETQYF. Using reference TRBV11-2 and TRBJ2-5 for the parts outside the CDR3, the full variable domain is EAGVAQSPRYKIIEKRQSVAFWCNPISGHATLYWYQQILGQGPKLLIQFQNNGVVDDSQLPKDRFSAERLKGVDSTLKIQPAKLEDSAVYLCASSLGRQETQYFGPGTRLLVL.

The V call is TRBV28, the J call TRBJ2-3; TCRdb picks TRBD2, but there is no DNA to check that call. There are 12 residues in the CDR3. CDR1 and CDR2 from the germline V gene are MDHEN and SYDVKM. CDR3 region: CASSFQTRRQYF.

The CDR3 here is CASSLTYSSYNEQFF. The chain is built from TRBV5-1 and TRBJ2-1. Germline V lookup: CDR1 SGHRS, CDR2 YFSETQ. This CDR3 is built from 15 residues.

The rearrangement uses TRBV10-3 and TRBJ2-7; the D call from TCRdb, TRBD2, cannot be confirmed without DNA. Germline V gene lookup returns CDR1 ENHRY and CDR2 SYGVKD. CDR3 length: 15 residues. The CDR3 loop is CAISEGLAGAYEQYF.

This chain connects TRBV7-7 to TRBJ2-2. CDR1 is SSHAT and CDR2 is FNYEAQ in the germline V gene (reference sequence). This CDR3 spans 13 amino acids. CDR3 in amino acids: CASSLEVVGELFF.